This section outlines one TCR beta chain sequence together with its context. TCR beta CDR3 sequences were amplified from RNA transcripts. In the first-round RT-PCR of the TCR CDR3, the HTBI primer set was used. TCRdb re-analysed the multiplex PCR reads in MiXCR, keeping a single row per CDR3 protein. Found here are 300,000 to 400,000 distinct CDR3 sequences, over 15% of them singletons; the top ten hold about 53%. This sample was included in a study of T cells in Graves' hyperthyroidism and ophthalmopathy. V was pared by 0 bases and J by 0 bases, with 14 bases between. The germline gives CDR1 SGDLS, CDR2 YYNGEE. This CDR3 is built from 17 residues.

J is TRBJ2-3 and V is TRBV9; D might be TRBD1 or TRBD2, each matching 5 bases. Sequencing was done on a sample of blood. The clonotype comes from a woman in her forties or fifties with Graves' hyperthyroidism. CDR3 nucleotide sequence: TGTGCCAGCAGCGTAGAGGGGACGGCCTTTAGCACAGATACGCAGTATTTT. Amino acid sequence: CASSVEGTAFSTDTQYF.